This T cell receptor beta chain is from a study of T cell responses to AZD1222 COVID-19 vaccine. This CDR3 has 18 amino acids. Per the germline V gene, CDR1 is PRHDT and CDR2 is FYEKMQ (reference sequence). With V trimmed by 0 bases and J by 1 base, 11 bases remained unmatched. Generated by immunoSEQ multiplex PCR, the TCRdb table keeps only in-frame clones and is missing some. Counted here are 130,000 to 150,000 clones, approximately 90% occurring once; the ten biggest clones make up approximately 1.5%. This TCR derives from an adult in good health. The starting material was peripheral blood, obtained on day 0 of AZD1222 vaccination. J is TRBJ1-1 and V is TRBV13; TRBD1 agrees at 7 bases. This CDR3 is CASSLGGEYGTANTEAFF. The CDR3 nucleotides are TGTGCCAGCAGCTTAGGAGGCGAGTACGGGACAGCGAACACTGAAGCTTTCTTT.